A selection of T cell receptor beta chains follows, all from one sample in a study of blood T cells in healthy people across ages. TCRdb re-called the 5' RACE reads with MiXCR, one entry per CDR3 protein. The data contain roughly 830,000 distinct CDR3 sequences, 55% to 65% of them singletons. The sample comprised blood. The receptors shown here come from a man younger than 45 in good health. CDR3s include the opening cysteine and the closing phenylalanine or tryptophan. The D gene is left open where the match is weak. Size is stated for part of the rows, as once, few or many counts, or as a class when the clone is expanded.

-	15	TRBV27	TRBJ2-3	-	CASSLSVGGTDTQYF	TGTGCCAGCAGTTTATCAGTGGGGGGCACAGATACGCAGTATTTT
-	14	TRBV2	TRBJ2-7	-	CASSATRDSYEQYF	TGTGCCAGCAGTGCTACTAGGGATTCGTACGAGCAGTACTTC
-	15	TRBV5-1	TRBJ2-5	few	CASSPAGGLQETQYF	TGCGCCAGCAGCCCTGCAGGCGGGTTACAAGAGACCCAGTACTTC
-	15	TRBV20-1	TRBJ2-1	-	CSARRPYLVANEQFF	TGCAGTGCTAGGCGACCCTACCTGGTGGCAAATGAGCAGTTCTTC
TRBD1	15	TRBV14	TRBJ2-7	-	CASSLIQGVVYEQYF	TGTGCCAGCAGCCTCATACAGGGGGTTGTCTACGAGCAGTACTTC
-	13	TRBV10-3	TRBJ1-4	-	CATSIMEGEKLFF	TGTGCCACCAGTATAATGGAGGGTGAAAAACTGTTTTTT
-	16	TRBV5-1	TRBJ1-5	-	CASSLAGGNSNQPQHF	TGCGCCAGCAGCTTGGCTGGCGGAAATAGCAATCAGCCCCAGCATTTT
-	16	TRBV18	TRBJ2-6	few	CASSPTGPSGANVLTF	TGTGCCAGCTCACCTACAGGCCCCTCTGGGGCCAACGTCCTGACTTTC
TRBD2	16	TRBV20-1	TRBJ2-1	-	CSATVLAGGSLDEQFF	TGCAGTGCTACCGTTCTAGCGGGGGGGAGTTTGGATGAGCAGTTCTTC
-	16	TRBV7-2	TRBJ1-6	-	CASSLGAGRGGSPLHF	TGTGCCAGCAGCTTAGGGGCGGGGAGGGGCGGTTCACCCCTCCACTTT
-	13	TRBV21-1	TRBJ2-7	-	CASSDSVAYEQYF	TGTGCCAGCAGCGACAGTGTCGCCTACGAGCAGTACTTC
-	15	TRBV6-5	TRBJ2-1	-	CASREVPQNYNEQFF	TGTGCCAGCAGGGAGGTCCCACAAAACTACAATGAGCAGTTCTTC
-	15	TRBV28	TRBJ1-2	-	CASSPPGRSFYGYTF	TGTGCCAGCAGTCCACCTGGACGATCCTTCTATGGCTACACCTTC
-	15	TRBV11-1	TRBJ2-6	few	CARDRGGSGANVLTF	TGTGCCAGAGACAGGGGAGGGTCCGGGGCCAACGTCCTGACTTTC
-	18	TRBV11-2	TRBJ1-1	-	CASSLALPAATENTEAFF	TGTGCCAGCAGCTTAGCACTACCGGCGGCAACCGAGAACACTGAAGCTTTCTTT
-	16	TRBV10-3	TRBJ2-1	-	CAISVFEQGESNEQFF	TGTGCCATCAGTGTTTTTGAACAGGGTGAATCCAATGAGCAGTTCTTC
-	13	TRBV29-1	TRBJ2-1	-	CSVWGITYNEQFF	TGCAGCGTCTGGGGCATAACCTACAATGAGCAGTTCTTC
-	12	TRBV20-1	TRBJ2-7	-	CSARGDPYEQYF	TGCAGTGCTAGAGGGGACCCCTACGAGCAGTACTTC
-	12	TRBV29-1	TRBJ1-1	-	CSVGGTPNGAFF	TGCAGCGTTGGGGGGACCCCTAACGGGGCTTTCTTT
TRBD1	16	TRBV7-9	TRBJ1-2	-	CASSPYLDRVAHGYTF	TGTGCCAGCAGCCCCTACCTGGACAGGGTTGCCCATGGCTACACCTTC
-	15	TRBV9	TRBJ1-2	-	CASSASLTGSYGYTF	TGTGCCAGCAGCGCCTCCTTGACAGGCTCCTATGGCTACACCTTC
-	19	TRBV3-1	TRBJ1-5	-	CASSQHPVRGGRSNQPQHF	TGTGCCAGCAGCCAACACCCTGTCAGGGGAGGTCGGAGCAATCAGCCCCAGCATTTT
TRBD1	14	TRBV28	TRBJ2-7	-	CASIPTGDNYEQYF	TGTGCCAGCATCCCAACAGGGGATAACTACGAGCAGTACTTC
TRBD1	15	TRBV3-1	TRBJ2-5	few	CASSRGQGARETQYF	TGTGCCAGCAGCCGTGGACAGGGGGCCCGGGAGACCCAGTACTTC
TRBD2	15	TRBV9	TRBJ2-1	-	CASSYSGGYYNEQFF	TGTGCCAGCAGCTACTCGGGGGGTTACTACAATGAGCAGTTCTTC
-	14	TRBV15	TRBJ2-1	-	CATSRDLTVKEQFF	TGTGCCACCAGCAGAGATCTGACGGTTAAGGAGCAGTTCTTC
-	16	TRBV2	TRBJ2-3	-	CASTKYGGGSTDTQYF	TGTGCCAGCACCAAATATGGCGGGGGCTCCACAGATACGCAGTATTTT
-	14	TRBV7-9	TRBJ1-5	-	CASSSTYANQPQHF	TGTGCCAGCAGCTCAACGTACGCCAATCAGCCCCAGCATTTT
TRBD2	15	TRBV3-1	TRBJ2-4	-	CASSPLAGGGNIQYF	TGTGCCAGCAGCCCTCTAGCGGGGGGTGGAAACATTCAGTACTTC
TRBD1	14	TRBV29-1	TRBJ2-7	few	CSVETSPGGYEQYF	TGCAGCGTTGAAACGTCCCCAGGGGGCTACGAGCAGTACTTC
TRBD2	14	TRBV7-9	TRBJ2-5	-	CASSFRLAQETQYF	TGTGCCAGCAGCTTTAGACTAGCCCAAGAGACCCAGTACTTC
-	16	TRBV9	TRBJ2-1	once	CAGSVEATRSYNEQFF	TGTGCCGGCAGCGTAGAAGCGACTAGATCCTACAATGAGCAGTTCTTC
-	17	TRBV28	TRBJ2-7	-	CASLKLGVTNLTYEQYF	TGTGCCAGCCTAAAGCTTGGGGTCACCAACCTAACCTACGAGCAGTACTTC
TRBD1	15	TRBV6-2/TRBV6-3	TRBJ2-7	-	CASRKTGTATYEQYF	TGTGCCAGCAGAAAAACCGGGACAGCAACCTACGAGCAGTACTTC
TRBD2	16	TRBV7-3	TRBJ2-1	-	CASSLAGLAGGHEQFF	TGTGCCAGCAGCTTAGCGGGACTAGCGGGGGGGCATGAGCAGTTCTTC
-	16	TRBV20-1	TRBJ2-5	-	CSARRGSGGSQETQYF	TGCAGTGCTAGAAGGGGGTCAGGTGGTAGTCAAGAGACCCAGTACTTC
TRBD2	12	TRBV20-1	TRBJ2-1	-	CSGLAGSNEQFF	TGCAGTGGACTAGCCGGATCCAATGAGCAGTTCTTC
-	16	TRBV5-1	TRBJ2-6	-	CASSLEPFGGANVLTF	TGCGCCAGCAGCTTAGAGCCTTTCGGTGGGGCCAACGTCCTGACTTTC
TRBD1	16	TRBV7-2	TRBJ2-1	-	CASSLEGTGGRNEQFF	TGTGCCAGCAGCTTAGAGGGGACAGGGGGCAGGAATGAGCAGTTCTTC
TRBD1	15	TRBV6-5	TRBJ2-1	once	CASSSDRGHYNEQFF	TGTGCCAGCAGTTCGGACAGGGGACATTACAATGAGCAGTTCTTC